This TCR beta chain comes out of a study of early T cells in non-severe SARS-CoV-2 infection. Whole-study context: Unpaired chains resulted from sequencing bulk RNA of unsorted whole blood.

Tagging with unique molecular identifiers was applied to individual cDNA molecules. Each CDR3 protein is one row after TCRdb ran MiXCR on the 5' RACE reads. The profile shows over 50,000 distinct CDR3 sequences, about a tenth of them singletons. Overall study findings and caveats: There was a bias toward anti-spike CD8 responses in VDJdb matching, which missed private and CD4 specificities.

Germline assignment: CDR1 SGHVS and CDR2 FNYEAQ. The V gene lost 4 bases and the J gene lost 4 bases, with 8 bases spanning the gap. This CDR3 is 12 amino acids long. This clonotype occurred many times. Its antigen is undetermined. This receptor was obtained from an adult who was a healthcare worker with PCR-confirmed SARS-CoV-2 infection or an uninfected control (not recorded which). The specimen was whole blood. The chain recombines TRBV7-6 with TRBJ2-7; D call uncertain. This CDR3 reads CASSSNKYEQYF. CDR3 in DNA: TGTGCCAGCAGCTCCAATAAGTACGAGCAGTACTTC.